This passage covers 28 T cell receptor beta chains from one sample sequenced in a study of blood T cell repertoires in COVID-19. Sequenced by immunoSEQ multiplex PCR; TCRdb stores in-frame clones only, minus some. The table shows roughly 340,000 clones, with about 90% occurring only once. Sequencing was carried out using PBMCs or T cells enriched from blood (not recorded which). These receptors came from a man between 35 and 55 years old in a cohort exposed to, infected with or recovered from COVID-19 (not recorded which).

J is TRBJ2-1 and V is TRBV5-5, with TRBD2 matching over 11 bases. Germline V CDR1 and CDR2: SGHKS, YYEKEE (reference sequence). Germline trimming cut 4 bases from V and 7 bases from J; bases unmatched to any gene: 4. CDR3 length: 14 amino acids. This CDR3 reads CASSQGLAVNEQFF. The CDR3 nucleotides read TGTGCCAGCAGCCAGGGACTAGCGGTGAATGAGCAGTTCTTC.

The DNA of the CDR3 is TGTGCCAGCAGCGTAGCGGGGAGCGGGAGGTTAGAGACCCAGTACTTC. This codes for CASSVAGSGRLETQYF. The rearrangement joins TRBV9 to TRBJ2-5, with 9 bases lining up with TRBD2. The trim removed 0 bases at V and 4 bases at J, leaving 7 bases unmatched. The length of the CDR3 is 16 residues. Germline V lookup: CDR1 SGDLS, CDR2 YYNGEE.

V is TRBV9 and J is TRBJ2-7; 8 bases fit TRBD2. Germline values: CDR1 SGDLS, CDR2 YYNGEE. This CDR3 is 15 amino acids long. V lost 4 bases and J lost 3; bases outside the gene matches: 9. CDR3 DNA: TGTGCCAGCAGCCCCCAGGGACTAGGATTCTACGAGCAGTACTTC. Its protein product is CASSPQGLGFYEQYF.

The chain combines TRBV15 with TRBJ1-5; weak D call: TRBD1 (6 bases). The CDR3 consists of 15 residues. V gave up 0 bases and J gave up 6 bases, with 12 bases separating them. Germline CDR1 and CDR2: LNHNV and YYDKDF (reference sequence). The CDR3 sequence: CATSRDRSRGQPQHF. As DNA, the CDR3 is TGTGCCACCAGCAGAGATCGAAGCAGGGGTCAGCCCCAGCATTTT. Using reference TRBV15 and TRBJ1-5 for the parts outside the CDR3, the full variable domain is DAMVIQNPRYQVTQFGKPVTLSCSQTLNHNVMYWYQQKSSQAPKLLFHYYDKDFNNEADTPDNFQSRRPNTSFCFLDIRSPGLGDTAMYLCATSRDRSRGQPQHFGDGTRLSIL.

This chain uses TRBV5-4 with TRBJ2-3; 12 nucleotides agree with TRBD2. Looked up from germline, CDR1 is SGHNT and CDR2 is YYREEE (reference sequence). Unmatched junction bases numbered 4, after V lost 1 base and J lost 1 base. CDR3 size: 17 residues. CDR3 DNA sequence: TGTGCCAGCAGCTTGCCCTGGACTAGCGGGGGCACAGATACGCAGTATTTT. It specifies CASSLPWTSGGTDTQYF.

The genes are TRBV5-1 and TRBJ2-3; D is uncertain. Per the germline V gene, CDR1 is SGHRS and CDR2 is YFSETQ. The CDR3 consists of 15 residues. V gave up 4 bases and J gave up 0 bases, with 12 bases separating them. The CDR3 nucleotides read TGCGCCAGCAGCCCGGTGGCGGCTAGCACAGATACGCAGTATTTT. It specifies CASSPVAASTDTQYF.

The CDR3 loop is CASANLRAYGYTF. The DNA of the CDR3 is TGTGCCAGTGCCAATCTCAGGGCTTATGGCTACACCTTC. The chain recombines TRBV28 with TRBJ1-2, with TRBD1 as a possible D gene (5 bases). The CDR3 is 13 residues long. V was shortened by 9 bases and J by 5 bases, with 16 bases between the two germline ends. The V gene's germline CDR1 is MDHEN and CDR2 SYDVKM.

This sequence joins TRBV30 and TRBJ2-3; 8 bases are a match to TRBD2. V was clipped by 5 bases and J by 1 base; unmatched bases: 11. Germline V gene sequence: CDR1 GTSNPN, CDR2 SVGIG (reference sequence). This CDR3 region has 16 residues. The CDR3: CAWVPGLVRGTDTQYF. The CDR3 nucleotides are TGTGCCTGGGTTCCGGGACTAGTAAGGGGCACAGATACGCAGTATTTT.

V usage is TRBV18 and J usage is TRBJ2-7; possibly TRBD1 for D (6 bases). CDR1 and CDR2 from the germline V gene are KGHSH and LQKENI. V was clipped by 3 bases and J by 2 bases, with 11 bases between them. The CDR3 consists of 14 residues. The CDR3 region is CASSPRTDAYEQYF. CDR3 DNA sequence: TGTGCCAGCTCACCCAGGACAGACGCCTACGAGCAGTACTTC. Full variable domain (missing parts from reference TRBV18 and TRBJ2-7): NAGVMQNPRHLVRRRGQEARLRCSPMKGHSHVYWYRQLPEEGLKFMVYLQKENIIDESGMPKERFSAEFPKEGPSILRIQQVVRGDSAAYFCASSPRTDAYEQYFGPGTRLTVT.

This clone was counted once. Written as DNA, the CDR3 is TGCGCCAGCAGCCCGGAGAATGCGAACACTGAAGCTTTCTTT. Its protein is CASSPENANTEAFF. The chain combines TRBV5-1 with TRBJ1-1, with D unclear. V gave up 4 bases and J gave up 1 base, with 11 bases separating them. The CDR3 is 14 residues long. Germline V gives CDR1 SGHRS, CDR2 YFSETQ.

This sequence joins TRBV5-4 and TRBJ2-1; 9 nucleotides line up with TRBD2. Germline trimming cut 0 bases from V and 10 bases from J; bases unmatched to any gene: 5. The CDR3 covers 14 residues. Germline V gene lookup returns CDR1 SGHNT and CDR2 YYREEE (reference sequence). CDR3 nucleotide sequence: TGTGCCAGCAGCTTGGCTAGCGGGGTCGGGGAGCAGTTCTTC. This sequence encodes CASSLASGVGEQFF.

The chain employs TRBV19 and TRBJ1-6; D remains unclear. CDR3 size: 14 residues. The V gene's germline CDR1 is LNHDA and CDR2 SQIVND (reference sequence). With 0 bases removed from V and 9 bases from J, the gap between germline ends came to 9 bases. As DNA, the CDR3 is TGTGCCAGTAGTATAGATGTCACCGGTTCACCCCTCCACTTT. Translated: CASSIDVTGSPLHF.

V and J are TRBV5-1 and TRBJ2-1; 8 nucleotides agree with TRBD2. The CDR3 runs to 19 residues. With V trimmed by 4 bases and J by 0 bases, 15 bases remained unmatched. The germline V gene encodes CDR1 SGHRS and CDR2 YFSETQ. CDR3 residues: CASSVGGVAGGRSYNEQFF. In DNA form, the CDR3 reads TGCGCCAGCAGCGTCGGGGGTGTGGCGGGAGGCCGCTCCTACAATGAGCAGTTCTTC. The full variable domain, with the rest looked up from reference TRBV5-1 and TRBJ2-1, is KAGVTQTPRYLIKTRGQQVTLSCSPISGHRSVSWYQQTPGQGLQFLFEYFSETQRNKGNFPGRFSGRQFSNSRSEMNVSTLELGDSALYLCASSVGGVAGGRSYNEQFFGPGTRLTVL.

V is TRBV4-1 and J is TRBJ2-7; D remains unclear. Germline CDR1 and CDR2: MGHRA and YSYEKL. CDR3 size: 17 residues. V was shortened by 1 base and J by 0 bases, with 16 bases between the two germline ends. The CDR3 sequence is CASSQVGRDLSSYEQYF. The DNA for the CDR3 is TGCGCCAGCAGCCAAGTCGGCCGAGACTTGAGCTCCTACGAGCAGTACTTC.

This chain links TRBV5-4 with TRBJ2-7; 9 bases fit TRBD2. V was clipped by 2 bases and J by 2 bases; unmatched bases: 2. CDR3 length equals 14 residues. Looked up from germline, CDR1 is SGHNT and CDR2 is YYREEE (reference sequence). CDR3 loop: CASSLAGGPYEQYF. CDR3 sequence (DNA): TGTGCCAGCAGCTTAGCGGGAGGCCCCTACGAGCAGTACTTC.

The genes are TRBV23-1 and TRBJ2-2, with TRBD2 identical over 8 bases. TRBV23-1 falls under the ORF class, with uncertain function. Trimming took 3 bases from V and 0 from J; bases not matched to a gene: 3. The CDR3 is 16 residues long. The CDR3 sequence: CASSHKGLANTGELFF. The CDR3 bases are TGCGCCAGCAGTCATAAGGGACTAGCGAACACCGGGGAGCTGTTTTTT.

The chain joins TRBV3-1 (or the pseudogene TRBV3-2) to TRBJ1-1; D might be TRBD1 (6 bases). The CDR3 is 16 amino acids. The V gene lost 0 bases and the J gene lost 8 bases, with 19 bases spanning the gap. The germline V gene has CDR1 LGHDT and CDR2 YNNKEL (reference sequence). CDR3 sequence (DNA): TGTGCCAGCAGCCAAGATAGGGGGACATCTACAGAGGAAGCTTTCTTT. Protein product: CASSQDRGTSTEEAFF.

This clone was recorded once. The J gene is TRBJ2-7, the V gene TRBV6-1, with D perhaps TRBD1 (7 bases). V was shortened by 1 base and J by 2 bases, with 15 bases between the two germline ends. The CDR3 spans 16 residues. CDR1 and CDR2 (germline): MNHNS, SASEGT. The CDR3 DNA is TGTGCCAGCAGTGAAGAGGAGGGGGCGATTCCCTACGAGCAGTACTTC. Amino acids: CASSEEEGAIPYEQYF.

The chain uses TRBV14 and TRBJ1-2, with 8 bases matching TRBD1. Trimming removed 3 bases from V and 0 bases from J; junction bases left unmatched: 3. There are 15 residues in the CDR3. Germline CDR1 and CDR2: SGHDN and FVKESK. Here the CDR3 reads CASSHTGGANYGYTF. CDR3 bases: TGTGCCAGCAGCCACACAGGGGGAGCTAACTATGGCTACACCTTC.

The V and J genes are TRBV3-1 (or the pseudogene TRBV3-2) and TRBJ1-2; tentative D call: TRBD1 (5 bases). Germline assignment: CDR1 LGHDT and CDR2 YNNKEL (reference sequence). The CDR3 consists of 14 residues. Trimming removed 3 bases from V and 8 bases from J, with 16 bases in between. CDR3 protein: CASSQGVAGGGYTF. In DNA, the CDR3 is TGTGCCAGCAGCCAGGGGGTGGCGGGAGGCGGCTACACCTTC.

The chain couples TRBV18 to TRBJ2-1; 9 bases match TRBD2. The CDR3 is 16 residues long. CDR1 is KGHSH, CDR2 LQKENI, per germline. With V trimmed by 5 bases and J by 9 bases, 14 bases remained unmatched. The CDR3 sequence: CASSSFSGSSRSEQFF. The CDR3 coding sequence is TGTGCCAGCTCATCATTTAGCGGGAGTTCAAGAAGTGAGCAGTTCTTC.

Only one count was recorded for this clone. This chain links TRBV3-1 (or the pseudogene TRBV3-2) with TRBJ1-3; the D gene is possibly TRBD1 (5 bases). This CDR3 is 19 amino acids long. With 0 bases removed from V and 0 bases from J, the gap between germline ends came to 18 bases. In germline, CDR1 is LGHDT, CDR2 YNNKEL (reference sequence). The DNA of the CDR3 is TGTGCCAGCAGCCAAGATAGGCGGCCAGGGTGGACCTCTGGAAACACCATATATTTT. Protein product: CASSQDRRPGWTSGNTIYF.

The J gene is TRBJ1-2, the V gene TRBV11-2; 8 bases agree with TRBD1. The V segment lost 3 bases and the J segment 8 bases; nucleotides outside the gene matches: 8. Germline V CDR1 and CDR2: SGHAT, FQNNGV. The CDR3 contains 14 residues. As DNA, the CDR3 is TGTGCCAGCAGCTTCGACAGGGGAAGGGACGGCTACACCTTC. This translates into CASSFDRGRDGYTF.

The V call is TRBV28, the J call TRBJ2-1, with 10 bases identical to TRBD1. After removal of 1 base from V and 5 bases from J, the junction contained 5 bases not matched to a gene. Germline CDR1 and CDR2: MDHEN and SYDVKM. The CDR3 totals 16 residues. CDR3 in amino acids: CASSLLPGQGNNEQFF. DNA for the CDR3: TGTGCCAGCAGTTTATTACCGGGACAGGGGAACAATGAGCAGTTCTTC. Full variable domain (missing parts from reference TRBV28 and TRBJ2-1): DVKVTQSSRYLVKRTGEKVFLECVQDMDHENMFWYRQDPGLGLRLIYFSYDVKMKEKGDIPEGYSVSREKKERFSLILESASTNQTSMYLCASSLLPGQGNNEQFFGPGTRLTVL.

This chain uses TRBV4-1 with TRBJ2-7, with TRBD1 matching over 8 bases. Germline CDR1 reads MGHRA; CDR2 reads YSYEKL. V was pared by 0 bases and J by 0 bases, with 4 bases of the junction left unmatched. The CDR3 runs 16 residues. The CDR3: CASSQEGTGSSYEQYF. The DNA of the CDR3 is TGCGCCAGCAGCCAAGAGGGGACAGGCAGCTCCTACGAGCAGTACTTC.

The chain is built from TRBV4-1 and TRBJ1-5, with 7 bases lining up with TRBD1. Germline CDR1 MGHRA, CDR2 YSYEKL. J lost 0 bases, V lost 0 bases, and 8 bases had no gene match. The CDR3 runs 18 residues. CDR3 sequence reads: CASSQDRAGQTSNQPQHF. CDR3 DNA: TGCGCCAGCAGCCAAGATAGGGCGGGACAGACTAGCAATCAGCCCCAGCATTTT.

The V call is TRBV2, the J call TRBJ1-1; maybe TRBD1 (6 bases). The V end lost 11 bases, the J end lost 6 bases, and 22 bases lay between the germline ends. CDR3 length equals 14 residues. Germline V gene sequence: CDR1 SNHLY, CDR2 FYNNEI. This CDR3 reads CAERLGQGSPEAFF. The CDR3 nucleotides read TGTGCCGAACGACTGGGGCAGGGGTCGCCTGAAGCTTTCTTT.

The rearrangement links TRBV7-2 to TRBJ1-2, with 9 positions matching TRBD1. Trimming took 7 bases from V and 3 from J; bases not matched to a gene: 12. The CDR3 has 16 amino acids. CDR1 is SGHTA and CDR2 is FQGNSA in the germline V gene. CDR3 sequence reads: CASTIRGDRVDYGYTF. In DNA form, the CDR3 reads TGTGCCAGCACCATTAGGGGGGACAGGGTCGACTATGGCTACACCTTC.